This TCR beta chain stems from a study of blood T cell repertoires in COVID-19. The CDR3 runs 12 residues. Germline CDR1 reads LNHDA; CDR2 reads SQIVND (reference sequence). V was clipped by 6 bases and J by 1 base, with 6 bases between them. Method: immunoSEQ multiplex PCR; TCRdb's copy keeps in-frame clones and lacks some. The sample lists about 120,000 clones, more than 80% seen once, with approximately 4.4% in the top ten. The genes are TRBV19 and TRBJ1-1; D may be TRBD1 (5 bases). Sequenced material: peripheral blood. This clonotype was sampled from a woman aged 50 to 65 with acute or convalescent COVID-19. This chain's CDR3 is CASRDRNTEAFF. CDR3 in DNA: TGTGCCAGTAGAGACAGGAACACTGAAGCTTTCTTT.